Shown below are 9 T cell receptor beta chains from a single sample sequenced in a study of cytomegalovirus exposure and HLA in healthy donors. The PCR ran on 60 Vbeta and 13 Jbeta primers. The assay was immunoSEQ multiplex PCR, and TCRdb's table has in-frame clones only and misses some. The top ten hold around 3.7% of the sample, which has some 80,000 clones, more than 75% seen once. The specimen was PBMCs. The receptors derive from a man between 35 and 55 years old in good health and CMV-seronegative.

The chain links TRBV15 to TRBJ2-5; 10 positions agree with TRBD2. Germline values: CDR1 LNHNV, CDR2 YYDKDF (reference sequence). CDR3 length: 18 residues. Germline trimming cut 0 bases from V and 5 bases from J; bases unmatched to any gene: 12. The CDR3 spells CATSRDSGLADLKETQYF. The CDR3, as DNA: TGTGCCACCAGCAGAGATTCAGGACTAGCGGACCTGAAGGAGACCCAGTACTTC.

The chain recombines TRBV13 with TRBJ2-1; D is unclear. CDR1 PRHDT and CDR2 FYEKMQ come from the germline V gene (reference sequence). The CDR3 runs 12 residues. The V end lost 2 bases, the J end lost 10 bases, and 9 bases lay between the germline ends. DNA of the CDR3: TGTGCCAGCAGCTTAAGGCAGGCCGAGCAGTTCTTC. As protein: CASSLRQAEQFF. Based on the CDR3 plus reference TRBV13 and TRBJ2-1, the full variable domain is AAGVIQSPRHLIKEKRETATLKCYPIPRHDTVYWYQQGPGQDPQFLISFYEKMQSDKGSIPDRFSAQQFSDYHSELNMSSLELGDSALYFCASSLRQAEQFFGPGTRLTVL.

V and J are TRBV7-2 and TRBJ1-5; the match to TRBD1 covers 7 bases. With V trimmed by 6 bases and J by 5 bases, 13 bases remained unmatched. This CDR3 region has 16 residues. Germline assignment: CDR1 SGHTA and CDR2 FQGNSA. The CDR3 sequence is CASSLYADRSHQPQHF. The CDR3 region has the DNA TGTGCCAGCAGTCTTTATGCGGACAGGAGCCATCAGCCCCAGCATTTT.

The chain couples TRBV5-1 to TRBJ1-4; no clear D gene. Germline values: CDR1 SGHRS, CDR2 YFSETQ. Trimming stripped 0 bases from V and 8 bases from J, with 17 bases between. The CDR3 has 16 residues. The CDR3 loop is CASSLASGVAGEKLFF. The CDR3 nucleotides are TGCGCCAGCAGCTTGGCCTCGGGTGTGGCCGGGGAAAAACTGTTTTTT. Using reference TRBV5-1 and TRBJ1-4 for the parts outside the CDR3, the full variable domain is KAGVTQTPRYLIKTRGQQVTLSCSPISGHRSVSWYQQTPGQGLQFLFEYFSETQRNKGNFPGRFSGRQFSNSRSEMNVSTLELGDSALYLCASSLASGVAGEKLFFGSGTQLSVL.

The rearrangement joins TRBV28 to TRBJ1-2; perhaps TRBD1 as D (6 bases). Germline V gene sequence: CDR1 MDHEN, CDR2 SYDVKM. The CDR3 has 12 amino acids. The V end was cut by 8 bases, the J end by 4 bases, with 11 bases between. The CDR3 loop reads CASGRGGYGYTF. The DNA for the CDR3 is TGTGCCAGCGGGAGGGGGGGCTATGGCTACACCTTC.

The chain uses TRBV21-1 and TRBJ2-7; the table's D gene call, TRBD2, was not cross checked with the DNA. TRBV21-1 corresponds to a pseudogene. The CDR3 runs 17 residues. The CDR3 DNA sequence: TGTGCCAGCAGCAAAGTATTGGCTAGCGGGGGGGCATACGAGCAGTACTTC. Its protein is CASSKVLASGGAYEQYF.

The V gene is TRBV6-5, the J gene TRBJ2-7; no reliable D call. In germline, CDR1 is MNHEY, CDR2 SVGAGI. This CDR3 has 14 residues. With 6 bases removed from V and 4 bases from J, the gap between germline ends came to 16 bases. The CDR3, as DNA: TGTGCCAGCAGCTGGGCACCAAACCTTTACGAGCAGTACTTC. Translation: CASSWAPNLYEQYF.

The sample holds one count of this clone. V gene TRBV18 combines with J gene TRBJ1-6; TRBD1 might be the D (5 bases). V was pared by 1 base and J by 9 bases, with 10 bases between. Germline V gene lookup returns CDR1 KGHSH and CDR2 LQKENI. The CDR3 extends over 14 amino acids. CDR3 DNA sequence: TGTGCCAGCTCACCACTTCTTGGGGCTTCACCCCTCCACTTT. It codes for CASSPLLGASPLHF.

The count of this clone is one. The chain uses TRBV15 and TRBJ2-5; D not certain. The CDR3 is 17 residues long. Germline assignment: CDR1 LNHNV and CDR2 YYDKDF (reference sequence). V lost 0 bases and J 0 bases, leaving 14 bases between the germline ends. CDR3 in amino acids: CATSRDRLRVNQETQYF. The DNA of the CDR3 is TGTGCCACCAGCAGAGATCGTTTACGAGTTAACCAAGAGACCCAGTACTTC.